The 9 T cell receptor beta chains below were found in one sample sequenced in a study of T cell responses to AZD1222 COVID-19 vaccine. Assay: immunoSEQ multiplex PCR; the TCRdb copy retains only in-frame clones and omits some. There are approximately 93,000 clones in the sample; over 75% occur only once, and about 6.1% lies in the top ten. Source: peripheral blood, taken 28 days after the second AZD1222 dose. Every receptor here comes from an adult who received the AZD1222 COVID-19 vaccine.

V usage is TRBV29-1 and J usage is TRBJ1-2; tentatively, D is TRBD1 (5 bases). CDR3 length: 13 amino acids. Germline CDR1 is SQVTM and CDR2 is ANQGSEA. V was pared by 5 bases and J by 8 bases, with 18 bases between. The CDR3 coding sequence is TGCAGCGTTCGTCCAGGGAAGGACTGGGGCTACACCTTC. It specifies CSVRPGKDWGYTF. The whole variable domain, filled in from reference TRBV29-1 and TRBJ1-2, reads SAVISQKPSRDICQRGTSLTIQCQVDSQVTMMFWYRQQPGQSLTLIATANQGSEATYESGFVIDKFPISRPNLTFSTLTVSNMSPEDSSIYLCSVRPGKDWGYTFGSGTRLTVV.

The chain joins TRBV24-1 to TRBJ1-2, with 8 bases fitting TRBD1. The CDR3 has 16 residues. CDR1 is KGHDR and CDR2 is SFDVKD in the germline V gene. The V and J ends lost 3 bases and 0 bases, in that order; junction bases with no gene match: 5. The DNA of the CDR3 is TGTGCCACCAGTGATCCGACAGGGGAGGCTAACTATGGCTACACCTTC. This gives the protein CATSDPTGEANYGYTF.

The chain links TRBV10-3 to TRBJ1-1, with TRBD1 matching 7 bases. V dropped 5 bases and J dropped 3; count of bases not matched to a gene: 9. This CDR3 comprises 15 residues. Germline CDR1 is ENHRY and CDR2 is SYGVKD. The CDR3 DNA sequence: TGTGCCATCAGTTATTTCGGGACAGAAGACACTGAAGCTTTCTTT. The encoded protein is CAISYFGTEDTEAFF.

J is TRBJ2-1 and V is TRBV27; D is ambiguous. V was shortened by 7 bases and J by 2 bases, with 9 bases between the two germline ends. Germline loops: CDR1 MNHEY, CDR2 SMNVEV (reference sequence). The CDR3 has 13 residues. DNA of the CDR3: TGTGCCAGCAATAGGATACCCTACAATGAGCAGTTCTTC. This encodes CASNRIPYNEQFF.

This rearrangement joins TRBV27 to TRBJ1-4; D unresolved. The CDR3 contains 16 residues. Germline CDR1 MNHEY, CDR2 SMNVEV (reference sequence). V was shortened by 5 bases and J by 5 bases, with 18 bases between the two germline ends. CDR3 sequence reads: CASSPSGQPWNEKLFF. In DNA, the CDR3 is TGTGCCAGCAGTCCATCCGGGCAGCCCTGGAATGAAAAACTGTTTTTT.

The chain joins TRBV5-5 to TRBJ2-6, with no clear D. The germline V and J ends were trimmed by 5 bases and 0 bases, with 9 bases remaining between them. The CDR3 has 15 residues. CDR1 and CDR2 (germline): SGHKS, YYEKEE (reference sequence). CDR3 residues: CASSAFSSGANVLTF. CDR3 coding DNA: TGTGCCAGCAGTGCGTTTAGCTCTGGGGCCAACGTCCTGACTTTC.

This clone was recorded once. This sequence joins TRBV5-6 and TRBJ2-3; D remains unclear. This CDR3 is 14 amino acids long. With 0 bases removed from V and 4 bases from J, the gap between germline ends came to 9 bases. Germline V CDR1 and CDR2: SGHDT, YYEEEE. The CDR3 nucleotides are TGTGCCAGCAGCTTGGATGCCCCCTCAGATACGCAGTATTTT. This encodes CASSLDAPSDTQYF.

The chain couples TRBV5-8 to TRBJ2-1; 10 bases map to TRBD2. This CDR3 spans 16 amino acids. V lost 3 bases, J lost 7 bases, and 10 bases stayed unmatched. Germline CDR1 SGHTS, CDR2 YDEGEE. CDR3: CASSSAAGGPGNEQFF. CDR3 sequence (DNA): TGTGCCAGCAGCTCGGCAGCGGGGGGGCCGGGAAATGAGCAGTTCTTC.

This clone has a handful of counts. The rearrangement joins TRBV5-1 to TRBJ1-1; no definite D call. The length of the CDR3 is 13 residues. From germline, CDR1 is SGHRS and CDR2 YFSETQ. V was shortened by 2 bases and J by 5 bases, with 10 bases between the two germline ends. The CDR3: CASSFGTGTEAFF. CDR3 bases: TGCGCCAGCAGCTTCGGTACGGGAACTGAAGCTTTCTTT.